These 10 T cell receptor beta chains originate from one sample sequenced in a study of T-cell reconstitution after alpha-beta-depleted transplantation in children. Unique molecular identifiers tagged the TCRbeta library. TCRdb re-called the PCR reads through MiXCR, storing one row per CDR3 protein. The sample has approximately 980,000 distinct CDR3 sequences; under 30% are singletons. The sequenced sample was PBMCs, mostly from graft donor cells, obtained 360 days after TCRalphabeta/CD19-depleted stem cell transplant. Receptor source: a boy younger than two who had a stem cell transplant for SCID, so the T cells may come from the graft donor.

This clonotype was seen many times. This rearrangement joins TRBV5-1 to TRBJ2-7; D not resolved. The CDR3 extends over 11 amino acids. Trimming pared 5 bases from V and 11 bases from J, leaving 14 bases between. Looked up from germline, CDR1 is SGHRS and CDR2 is YFSETQ. CDR3 sequence reads: CASRGAGLEYF. The CDR3 bases are TGCGCCAGCAGGGGTGCAGGCCTGGAGTACTTC.

The genes are TRBV20-1 and TRBJ2-3; possible D gene TRBD1, 5 bases. Germline values: CDR1 DFQATT, CDR2 SNEGSKA (reference sequence). Trimming took 1 base from V and 1 from J, leaving 21 bases between them. The CDR3 is 18 amino acids. The CDR3, as DNA: TGCAGTGCTAGAGCTCAGGGAATCCACTTCTCGCGCACAGATACGCAGTATTTT. Its translation: CSARAQGIHFSRTDTQYF.

This clonotype was observed a single time. The chain links TRBV18 to TRBJ2-1, with D possibly matching TRBD1 (6 bases). The CDR3 runs 15 residues. The germline CDR1 and CDR2 sequences are KGHSH and LQKENI. With 1 base removed from V and 7 bases from J, the gap between germline ends came to 14 bases. Here the CDR3 DNA reads TGTGCCAGCTCACCACGCGATCGCAGGGGAAATGAGCAGTTCTTC. Residues: CASSPRDRRGNEQFF.

This clonotype was seen at least ten times. The rearrangement uses TRBV19 and TRBJ2-3; 11 bases map to TRBD2. This CDR3 comprises 17 residues. The junction had 9 bases not matched to a gene; V was cut back by 6 bases and J by 1 base. Germline CDR1 is LNHDA and CDR2 is SQIVND (reference sequence). The CDR3 protein is CASSPGLAGGRTDTQYF. The CDR3 bases are TGTGCCAGTAGCCCCGGACTAGCGGGCGGCCGCACAGATACGCAGTATTTT.

The V and J genes are TRBV5-1 and TRBJ2-5; D is ambiguous. The CDR3 contains 15 residues. With 0 bases removed from V and 5 bases from J, the gap between germline ends came to 14 bases. The germline V gene has CDR1 SGHRS and CDR2 YFSETQ. The CDR3 nucleotides are TGCGCCAGCAGCTTGGAAACAGCGCCAAGGGAGACCCAGTACTTC. This encodes CASSLETAPRETQYF.

The J gene is TRBJ2-1, the V gene TRBV7-2; TRBD1 agrees at 8 bases. The CDR3 loop spans 17 amino acids. V dropped 5 bases and J dropped 2; count of bases not matched to a gene: 11. Germline-derived CDR1 and CDR2 are SGHTA and FQGNSA. The chain's CDR3 is CASSPRTGRSPYNEQFF. The CDR3 coding sequence is TGTGCCAGCAGCCCACGGACAGGGAGGTCCCCCTACAATGAGCAGTTCTTC. Full variable domain (missing parts from reference TRBV7-2 and TRBJ2-1): GAGVSQSPSNKVTEKGKDVELRCDPISGHTALYWYRQSLGQGLEFLIYFQGNSAPDKSGLPSDRFSAERTGGSVSTLTIQRTQQEDSAVYLCASSPRTGRSPYNEQFFGPGTRLTVL.

This clonotype occurred a few times. The V gene is TRBV7-8, the J gene TRBJ2-3; 9 nucleotides agree with TRBD2. The CDR3 is 16 amino acids. V shed 2 bases and J 4 bases; nucleotides not matched to a gene: 7. The germline CDR1 and CDR2 sequences are SGHVS and FQNEAQ. CDR3 in amino acids: CASSLRLAGPADTQYF. The CDR3 DNA follows: TGTGCCAGCAGCTTAAGGCTAGCGGGGCCCGCAGATACGCAGTATTTT.

The CDR3 sequence is CASSPLAGWVDTQYF. CDR3 DNA sequence: TGTGCCAGCAGTCCGCTAGCGGGGTGGGTAGATACGCAGTATTTT. The rearrangement joins TRBV7-2 to TRBJ2-3; 9 positions match TRBD2. Germline V gene data show CDR1 as SGHTA and CDR2 as FQGNSA. The CDR3 has 15 residues. The V segment lost 6 bases and the J segment 5 bases; nucleotides outside the gene matches: 9.

The sample holds many counts of this clonotype. The V gene is TRBV7-2, the J gene TRBJ2-2, with a weak D call TRBD1 (6 bases). CDR3 length: 15 residues. Trimming pared 5 bases from V and 6 bases from J, leaving 16 bases between. CDR1 SGHTA and CDR2 FQGNSA come from the germline V gene. CDR3 amino acids: CASSTGTTFPGELFF. The DNA for the CDR3 is TGTGCCAGCAGCACAGGGACCACATTTCCCGGGGAGCTGTTTTTT. The variable domain in full, completed from reference TRBV7-2 and TRBJ2-2, reads GAGVSQSPSNKVTEKGKDVELRCDPISGHTALYWYRQSLGQGLEFLIYFQGNSAPDKSGLPSDRFSAERTGGSVSTLTIQRTQQEDSAVYLCASSTGTTFPGELFFGEGSRLTVL.

This clonotype was picked up a small number of times. The V and J genes are TRBV5-1 and TRBJ2-4; 7 nucleotides agree with TRBD2. Trimming at V came to 4 bases and at J to 3 bases, leaving 1 base not matched to a gene. The germline gives CDR1 SGHRS, CDR2 YFSETQ. The CDR3 totals 13 residues. The CDR3 region has the DNA TGCGCCAGCAGCCCGGGAGGCAAAAACATTCAGTACTTC. Translated: CASSPGGKNIQYF.